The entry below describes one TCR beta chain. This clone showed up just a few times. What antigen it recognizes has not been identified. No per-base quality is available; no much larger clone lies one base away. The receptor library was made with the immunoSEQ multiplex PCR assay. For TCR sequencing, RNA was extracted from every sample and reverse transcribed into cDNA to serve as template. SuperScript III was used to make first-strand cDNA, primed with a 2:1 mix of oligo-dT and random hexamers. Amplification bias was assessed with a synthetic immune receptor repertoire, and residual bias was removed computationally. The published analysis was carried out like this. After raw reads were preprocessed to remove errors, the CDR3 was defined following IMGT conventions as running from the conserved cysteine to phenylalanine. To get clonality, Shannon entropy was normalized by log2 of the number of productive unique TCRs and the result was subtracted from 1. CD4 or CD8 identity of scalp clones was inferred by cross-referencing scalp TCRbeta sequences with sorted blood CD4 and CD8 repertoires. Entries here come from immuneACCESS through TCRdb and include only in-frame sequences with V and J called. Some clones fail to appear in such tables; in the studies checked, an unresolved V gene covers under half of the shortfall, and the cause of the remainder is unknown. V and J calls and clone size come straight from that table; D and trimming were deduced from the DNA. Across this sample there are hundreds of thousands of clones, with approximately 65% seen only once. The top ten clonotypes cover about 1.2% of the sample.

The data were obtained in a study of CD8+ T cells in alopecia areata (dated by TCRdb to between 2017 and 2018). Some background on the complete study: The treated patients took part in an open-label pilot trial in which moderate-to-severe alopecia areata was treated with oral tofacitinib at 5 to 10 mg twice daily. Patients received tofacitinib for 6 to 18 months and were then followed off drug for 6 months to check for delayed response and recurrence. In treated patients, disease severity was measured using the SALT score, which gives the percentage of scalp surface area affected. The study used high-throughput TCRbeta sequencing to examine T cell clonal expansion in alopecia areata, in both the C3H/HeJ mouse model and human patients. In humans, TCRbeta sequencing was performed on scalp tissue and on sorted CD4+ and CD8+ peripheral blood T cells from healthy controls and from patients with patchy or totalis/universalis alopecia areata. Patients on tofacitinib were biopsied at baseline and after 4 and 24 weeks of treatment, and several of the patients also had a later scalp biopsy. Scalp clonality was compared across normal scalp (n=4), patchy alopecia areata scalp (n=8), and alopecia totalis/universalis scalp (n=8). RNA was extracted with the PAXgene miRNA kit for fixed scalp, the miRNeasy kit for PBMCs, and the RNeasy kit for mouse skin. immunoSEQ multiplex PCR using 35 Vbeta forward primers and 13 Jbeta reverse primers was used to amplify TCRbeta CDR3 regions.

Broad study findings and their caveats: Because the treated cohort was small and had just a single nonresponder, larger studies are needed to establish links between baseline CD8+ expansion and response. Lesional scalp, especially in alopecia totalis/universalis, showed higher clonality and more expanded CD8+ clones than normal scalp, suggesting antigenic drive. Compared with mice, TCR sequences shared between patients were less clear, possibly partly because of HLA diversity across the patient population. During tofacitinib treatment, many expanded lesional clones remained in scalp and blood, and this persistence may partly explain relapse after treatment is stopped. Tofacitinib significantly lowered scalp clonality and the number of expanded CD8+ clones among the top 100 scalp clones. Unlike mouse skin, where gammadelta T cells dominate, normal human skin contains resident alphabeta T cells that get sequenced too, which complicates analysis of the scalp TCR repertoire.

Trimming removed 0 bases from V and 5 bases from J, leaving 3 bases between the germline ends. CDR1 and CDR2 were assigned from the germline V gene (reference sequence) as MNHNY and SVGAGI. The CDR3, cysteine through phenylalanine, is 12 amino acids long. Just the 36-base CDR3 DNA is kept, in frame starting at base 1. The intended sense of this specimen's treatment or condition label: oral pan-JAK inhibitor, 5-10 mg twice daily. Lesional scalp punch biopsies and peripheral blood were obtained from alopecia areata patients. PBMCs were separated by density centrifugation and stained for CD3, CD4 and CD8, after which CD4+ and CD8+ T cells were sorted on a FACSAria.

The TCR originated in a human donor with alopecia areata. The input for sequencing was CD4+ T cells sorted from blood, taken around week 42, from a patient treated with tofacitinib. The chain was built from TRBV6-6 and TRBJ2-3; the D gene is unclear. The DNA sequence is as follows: TGTGCCAGCAGTTACTCGAGAGATACGCAGTATTTT. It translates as CASSYSRDTQYF.